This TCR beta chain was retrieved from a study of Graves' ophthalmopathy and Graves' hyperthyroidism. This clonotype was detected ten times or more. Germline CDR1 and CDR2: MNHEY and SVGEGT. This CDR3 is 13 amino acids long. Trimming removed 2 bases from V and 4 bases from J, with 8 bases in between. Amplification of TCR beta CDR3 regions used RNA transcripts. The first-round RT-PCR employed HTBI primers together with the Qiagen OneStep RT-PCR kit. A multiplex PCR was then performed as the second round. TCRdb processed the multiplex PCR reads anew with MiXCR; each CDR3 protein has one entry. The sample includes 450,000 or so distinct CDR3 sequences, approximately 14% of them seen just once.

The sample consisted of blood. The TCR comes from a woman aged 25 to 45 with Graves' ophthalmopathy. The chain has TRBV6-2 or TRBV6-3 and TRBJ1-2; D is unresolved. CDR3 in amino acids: CASSYGLTYGYTF. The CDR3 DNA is TGTGCCAGCAGTTACGGGTTAACCTATGGCTACACCTTC.